Listed below are T cell receptor beta chains from one sample, sequenced in a study of sequential checkpoint blockade in melanoma. This table comes from immunoSEQ multiplex PCR, and its TCRdb copy is limited to in-frame clones, with some not included. The sample records about 12,000 clones, less than 75% being singletons. The sequenced sample was CD8+ T cells sorted from blood (inferred from file names), obtained from a patient given nivolumab and ipilimumab in sequence. These receptors were obtained from a human donor with melanoma. The CDR3 runs from the conserved cysteine through the conserved F or W.

TRBJ2-7 | TRBV6-1 | CASTSGSGAPYEQYF
TRBJ1-5 | TRBV7-9 | CASSSGTGSNQPQHF
TRBJ2-1 | TRBV9 | CASSVGTSGYNEQFF
TRBJ2-3 | TRBV30 | CAWSMGQGWTDTQYF
TRBJ2-7 | TRBV4-3 | CASSQVGAASYEQYF
NA | TRBV4-2 | CASSQERGDSYEQYF
TRBJ2-7 | TRBV11-1 | CASSFVSGYEQYF
TRBJ1-2 | TRBV5-8 | CASSWTGGTYGYTF
TRBJ2-1 | TRBV6-5 | CASSYLAGSSYNEQFF
TRBJ2-3 | TRBV13 | CASSLGTGTDTQYF
TRBJ2-7 | TRBV6-5 | CASSYRDSYYEQYF
TRBJ1-1 | TRBV11-2 | CASSWDRGLGEAFF
TRBJ2-3 | TRBV6-5 | CASSYSIAGTQYF
TRBJ1-3 | TRBV4-1 | CASSQATGTGRNTIYF
TRBJ2-3 | TRBV7-2 | CASSPTSGVTDTQYF
TRBJ2-7 | TRBV7-2 | CASSYDRLVSYEQYF
TRBJ1-1 | TRBV4-3 | CASSQDRVSEAFF
TRBJ1-6 | TRBV2 | CASSDAGWGSPLHF
TRBJ2-3 | TRBV4-2 | CASSQDSGGPLDTQYF
TRBJ1-1 | TRBV15 | CATSSHRGLTEAFF
TRBJ2-5 | TRBV7-9 | CASSSSGVRETQYF
TRBJ2-7 | TRBV4-1 | CASSQVSGSYEQYF
TRBJ2-7 | TRBV27 | CASSRGTVYEQYF
TRBJ2-7 | TRBV6-5 | CASSYSGGPSYEQYF
TRBJ2-1 | TRBV4-2 | CASSQGLAGESYNEQFF
TRBJ2-1 | TRBV4-3 | CASSPRLAEYNEQFF
TRBJ2-3 | TRBV9 | CASTPWGGSTDTQYF
TRBJ2-1 | TRBV2 | CASSDKASEGNEQFF
TRBJ2-2 | TRBV5-6 | CASSFGLNTGELFF
TRBJ2-1 | TRBV7-3 | CASSGPLAGGRFF
TRBJ2-2 | TRBV29-1 | CSVEDDAGEATGELFF
TRBJ2-7 | TRBV15 | CATSRGPPGGYEQYF
TRBJ1-6 | TRBV5-4 | CASRTAEDYSPLHF
TRBJ2-1 | TRBV7-6 | CASSLAGSSYNEQFF
TRBJ1-1 | TRBV9 | CASSGGGNTEAFF
TRBJ2-5 | TRBV4-2 | CASSQTLGAGVETQYF
TRBJ2-5 | TRBV11-2 | CASSFPREGSQETQYF
TRBJ2-1 | TRBV9 | CASSGAPNEQFF
TRBJ2-1 | TRBV5-6 | CASSAVHEQFF
TRBJ2-7 | TRBV2 | CASSEGREGYEQYF
TRBJ2-1 | TRBV7-6 | CASSLAIGRLGYNEQFF
TRBJ1-1 | TRBV5-4 | CASSRDRVTEAFF
TRBJ2-7 | TRBV11-2 | CASSFSSGRGGYEQYF
TRBJ2-7 | TRBV11-1 | CASSLAGGDYEQYF
TRBJ1-1 | TRBV4-1 | CASSQGVTGGTEAFF